Following are 24 T cell receptor beta chains from one sample sequenced in a study of patients and donors after allogeneic stem cell transplantation. TCRdb used MiXCR to reprocess the RT-PCR reads, holding one entry per CDR3 protein. This sample has about 960,000 distinct CDR3 sequences, with about a sixth found just once. Sequencing was carried out using blood, either unsorted or a sorted T cell fraction (not recorded which). These receptors were obtained from a human donor who was either an allogeneic HSCT recipient or a stem cell or donor lymphocyte infusion donor (not recorded which). It is not recorded whose cells these are; they may come from a transplant donor.

This clonotype has more than one count but fewer than ten. This chain uses TRBV7-9 with TRBJ1-1; TRBD1 might be the D (5 bases). Germline V CDR1 and CDR2: SEHNR, FQNEAQ (reference sequence). With 1 base removed from V and 9 bases from J, the gap between germline ends came to 12 bases. The CDR3 is 13 amino acids. CDR3 nucleotides: TGTGCCAGCAGCTTAGGGGGCAGTCTCCAAGCTTTCTTT. Amino acid sequence: CASSLGGSLQAFF.

This clonotype came up many times. The chain recombines TRBV20-1 with TRBJ1-4; 7 bases fit TRBD1. The germline gives CDR1 DFQATT, CDR2 SNEGSKA (reference sequence). The trim removed 4 bases at V and 4 bases at J, leaving 15 bases unmatched. The CDR3 totals 17 residues. CDR3 amino acids: CSAKMDRLGRNNEKLFF. The DNA for the CDR3 is TGCAGTGCTAAAATGGACAGGTTGGGGCGGAATAATGAAAAACTGTTTTTT.

On this clonotype itself: A junction end diverges from the germline sequence, so it may reflect a read error. The CDR3 nucleotides read TGCGCCAGCACCGGGACAGGGGCCTCGAACGCTGAAGCTTTCTTT. Translating it yields CASTGTGASNAEAFF. This chain joins TRBV10-2 and TRBJ1-1; 10 bases are shared with TRBD1. CDR1 and CDR2 from the germline V gene are WSHSY and SAAADI. The CDR3 has 15 amino acids.

Many counts were recorded for this clonotype. V and J are TRBV15 and TRBJ1-1, with D unclear. Germline CDR1 is LNHNV and CDR2 is YYDKDF (reference sequence). V lost 5 bases, J lost 4 bases, and 11 bases lay in between. The CDR3 runs 13 residues. Written as DNA, the CDR3 is TGTGCCACCAGCCCAAACGGTGGCACTGAAGCTTTCTTT. It translates to CATSPNGGTEAFF.

This clonotype turned up a few times. V gene TRBV28 combines with J gene TRBJ2-1; 7 positions agree with TRBD2. After removal of 7 bases from V and 0 bases from J, the junction contained 3 bases not matched to a gene. The CDR3 extends over 14 amino acids. CDR1 MDHEN and CDR2 SYDVKM come from the germline V gene. In DNA form, the CDR3 reads TGTGCCAGCAATCGCGGGAGCTCCTACAATGAGCAGTTCTTC. Translated: CASNRGSSYNEQFF.

This clonotype was recorded many times. The V gene is TRBV24-1, the J gene TRBJ1-5, with a weak D call TRBD1 (6 bases). Germline V gene sequence: CDR1 KGHDR, CDR2 SFDVKD. V gave up 4 bases and J gave up 4 bases, with 13 bases separating them. This CDR3 is built from 15 residues. The CDR3 loop is CATSDSQGRNQPQHF. The CDR3 DNA is TGTGCCACCAGTGACTCTCAGGGGCGTAATCAGCCCCAGCATTTT.

This clonotype was detected once. V usage is TRBV2 and J usage is TRBJ2-3; no clear D. The germline CDR1 and CDR2 sequences are SNHLY and FYNNEI. V lost 1 base and J 6 bases, leaving 11 bases between the germline ends. CDR3 length: 14 amino acids. The CDR3 DNA follows: TGTGCCAGCAGTGAAGAGGCCGTGGCGGATACGCAGTATTTT. Translating gives CASSEEAVADTQYF.

This clonotype turned up a few times. This rearrangement joins TRBV7-3 to TRBJ2-6; D is ambiguous. Between the trimmed V and J ends, which lost 5 bases and 3 bases, there was a span of 14 bases. The germline V gene encodes CDR1 SGHTA and CDR2 FQGTGA. This CDR3 spans 16 amino acids. The CDR3, as DNA: TGTGCCAGCAGCCGGAGAACGGGTTTTGGGGCCAACGTCCTGACTTTC. This encodes CASSRRTGFGANVLTF.

This chain uses TRBV29-1 with TRBJ2-6; 8 nucleotides align to TRBD1. Trimming cost V 4 bases and J 3 bases; bases outside gene matches: 5. The germline gives CDR1 SQVTM, CDR2 ANQGSEA. CDR3 size: 15 residues. The CDR3 reads CSVAQGAGGANVLTF. In DNA form, the CDR3 reads TGCAGCGTTGCCCAGGGGGCAGGTGGGGCCAACGTCCTGACTTTC.

The rearrangement uses TRBV4-2 and TRBJ1-5, with 7 bases matching TRBD1. Per germline, CDR1 LGHNA and CDR2 YNFKEQ. Trimming at V came to 6 bases and at J to 4 bases, leaving 12 bases not matched to a gene. CDR3 length: 16 amino acids. The CDR3 is CASSPMAGTANQPQHF. CDR3 DNA sequence: TGTGCCAGCAGTCCAATGGCCGGGACAGCGAATCAGCCCCAGCATTTT.

This clonotype came up many times. This sequence joins TRBV27 and TRBJ1-1; TRBD1 agrees at 8 bases. The CDR3 consists of 12 residues. The germline gives CDR1 MNHEY, CDR2 SMNVEV (reference sequence). With 6 bases clipped from V and 8 bases from J, the junction kept 5 bases outside the gene matches. For the CDR3, the DNA is TGTGCCAGCAGAACAGGGGGTTCGGAAGCTTTCTTT. This sequence encodes CASRTGGSEAFF.

J is TRBJ2-6 and V is TRBV9; D might be TRBD1 (6 bases). CDR1 is SGDLS, CDR2 YYNGEE, per germline. The CDR3 consists of 16 residues. Trimming removed 1 base from V and 0 bases from J, with 8 bases in between. CDR3 bases: TGTGCCAGCAGCGTATTCAGGGGCTCTGGGGCCAACGTCCTGACTTTC. Translated: CASSVFRGSGANVLTF.

The rearrangement joins TRBV5-1 to TRBJ1-1; TRBD1 matches at 7 bases. There are 15 residues in the CDR3. Germline V lookup: CDR1 SGHRS, CDR2 YFSETQ. The junction had 6 bases not matched to a gene; V was cut back by 4 bases and J by 0 bases. CDR3 region: CASSTHGTVNTEAFF. The CDR3 DNA follows: TGCGCCAGCAGCACCCACGGGACAGTGAACACTGAAGCTTTCTTT.

The V and J genes are TRBV20-1 and TRBJ2-1; D remains unclear. Germline V CDR1 and CDR2: DFQATT, SNEGSKA (reference sequence). V was clipped by 5 bases and J by 0 bases, with 14 bases between them. The CDR3 consists of 15 residues. DNA for the CDR3: TGCAGTGCTCCAGGACGGTGGAGCTCCTACAATGAGCAGTTCTTC. It specifies CSAPGRWSSYNEQFF.

This clonotype was observed at least ten times. The chain employs TRBV27 and TRBJ2-7; unclear D gene. Trimming took 1 base from V and 4 from J, leaving 11 bases between them. Germline lookup yields CDR1 MNHEY and CDR2 SMNVEV (reference sequence). This CDR3 has 14 amino acids. CDR3 loop: CASSLFRGPYEQYF. DNA of the CDR3: TGTGCCAGCAGTTTATTTCGCGGTCCGTACGAGCAGTACTTC.

The chain uses TRBV5-1 and TRBJ1-1, with D tentatively TRBD1 (6 bases). V lost 4 bases and J lost 7, with 17 bases in between. There are 14 residues in the CDR3. Germline V lookup: CDR1 SGHRS, CDR2 YFSETQ. Here the CDR3 reads CASSTLDRSNEAFF. For the CDR3, the DNA is TGCGCCAGCAGCACATTAGACAGGAGCAATGAAGCTTTCTTT.

This sequence joins TRBV7-9 and TRBJ2-5; 7 bases match TRBD2. The junction had 12 bases not matched to a gene; V was cut back by 4 bases and J by 4 bases. This CDR3 is built from 16 residues. Germline V gene lookup returns CDR1 SEHNR and CDR2 FQNEAQ (reference sequence). The chain's CDR3 is CASSSLTSPGGETQYF. The CDR3 nucleotides read TGTGCCAGCAGCTCGCTGACTAGCCCCGGAGGAGAGACCCAGTACTTC. Using reference TRBV7-9 and TRBJ2-5 for the parts outside the CDR3, the full variable domain is DTGVSQNPRHKITKRGQNVTFRCDPISEHNRLYWYRQTLGQGPEFLTYFQNEAQLEKSRLLSDRFSAERPKGSFSTLEIQRTEQGDSAMYLCASSSLTSPGGETQYFGPGTRLLVL.

This clonotype was seen a few times. The chain is built from TRBV12-3 or TRBV12-4 and TRBJ2-7; 9 bases agree with TRBD1. This CDR3 spans 13 amino acids. V was pared by 7 bases and J by 2 bases, with 3 bases of the junction left unmatched. CDR3 sequence: CASTYRGPYEQYF. The CDR3 nucleotides are TGTGCCAGCACTTACAGGGGGCCCTACGAGCAGTACTTC.

V and J are TRBV7-2 and TRBJ1-2, with a weak D call TRBD1 (6 bases). This CDR3 spans 13 amino acids. Germline CDR1 and CDR2: SGHTA and FQGNSA. The germline V and J ends were trimmed by 6 bases and 6 bases, with 14 bases remaining between them. The CDR3 here is CASRTKGHHGYTF. CDR3 bases: TGTGCCAGCAGGACCAAGGGACACCATGGCTACACCTTC.

This sequence joins TRBV5-1 and TRBJ2-7; perhaps TRBD2 as D (5 bases). Between the trimmed V and J ends, which lost 3 bases and 3 bases, there was a span of 10 bases. The germline gives CDR1 SGHRS, CDR2 YFSETQ. This CDR3 has 13 residues. CDR3 in DNA: TGCGCCAGCAGCTGGGGAACTAGCTACGAGCAGTACTTC. It codes for CASSWGTSYEQYF. The whole variable domain, remainder taken from reference TRBV5-1 and TRBJ2-7, is KAGVTQTPRYLIKTRGQQVTLSCSPISGHRSVSWYQQTPGQGLQFLFEYFSETQRNKGNFPGRFSGRQFSNSRSEMNVSTLELGDSALYLCASSWGTSYEQYFGPGTRLTVT.

This chain connects TRBV7-2 to TRBJ1-5; a possible D gene is TRBD1 (5 bases). The V and J ends lost 6 bases and 0 bases respectively, with 12 bases between them. CDR3 length: 15 residues. Germline values: CDR1 SGHTA, CDR2 FQGNSA. The CDR3 sequence: CASSMGGGSNQPQHF. CDR3 DNA sequence: TGTGCCAGCAGTATGGGCGGGGGTAGCAATCAGCCCCAGCATTTT.

This clonotype turned up a few times. The rearrangement links TRBV20-1 to TRBJ2-7; 7 bases map to TRBD1. J lost 0 bases, V lost 8 bases, and 7 bases had no gene match. CDR3 length equals 13 residues. CDR1 DFQATT and CDR2 SNEGSKA come from the germline V gene (reference sequence). The CDR3 sequence is CSLGTANSYEQYF. CDR3 nucleotide sequence: TGCAGTCTCGGGACAGCGAACTCCTACGAGCAGTACTTC.

The J gene is TRBJ2-2, the V gene TRBV2, with a weak D call TRBD2 (6 bases). The germline V gene has CDR1 SNHLY and CDR2 FYNNEI. V lost 6 bases and J 0 bases, leaving 20 bases between the germline ends. The CDR3 has 18 amino acids. CDR3 nucleotide sequence: TGTGCCAGCAGGCAGGATAGTCTGGGAGGATCGAACACCGGGGAGCTGTTTTTT. Protein sequence: CASRQDSLGGSNTGELFF. The full variable domain, completed using reference TRBV2 and TRBJ2-2, is EPEVTQTPSHQVTQMGQEVILRCVPISNHLYFYWYRQILGQKVEFLVSFYNNEISEKSEIFDDQFSVERPDGSNFTLKIRSTKLEDSAMYFCASRQDSLGGSNTGELFFGEGSRLTVL.

This clonotype appeared a few times. The V gene is TRBV6-5, the J gene TRBJ1-1, with D uncertain. Germline lookup yields CDR1 MNHEY and CDR2 SVGAGI. This CDR3 spans 14 amino acids. Trimming pared 4 bases from V and 0 bases from J, leaving 9 bases between. CDR3 loop: CASSSGYMNTEAFF. For the CDR3, the DNA is TGTGCCAGCAGTTCGGGATACATGAACACTGAAGCTTTCTTT.